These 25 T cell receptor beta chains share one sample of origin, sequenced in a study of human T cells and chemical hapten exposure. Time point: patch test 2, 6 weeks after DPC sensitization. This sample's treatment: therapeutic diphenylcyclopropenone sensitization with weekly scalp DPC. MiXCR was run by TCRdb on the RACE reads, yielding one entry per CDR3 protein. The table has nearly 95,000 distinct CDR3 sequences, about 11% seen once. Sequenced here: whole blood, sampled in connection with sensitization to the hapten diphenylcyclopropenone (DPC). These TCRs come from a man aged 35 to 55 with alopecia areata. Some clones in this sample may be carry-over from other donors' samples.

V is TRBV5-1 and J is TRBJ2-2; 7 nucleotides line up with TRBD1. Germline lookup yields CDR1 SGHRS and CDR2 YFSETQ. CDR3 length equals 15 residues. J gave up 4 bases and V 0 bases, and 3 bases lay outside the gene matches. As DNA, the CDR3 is TGCGCCAGCAGCTTGGTAGGGGACAGCACCGGGGAGCTGTTTTTT. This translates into CASSLVGDSTGELFF.

The CDR3 sequence is CASSPPEVMNTEAFF. The CDR3 nucleotides read TGTGCCAGCAGTCCCCCTGAGGTCATGAACACTGAAGCTTTCTTT. V usage is TRBV12-3 or TRBV12-4 and J usage is TRBJ1-1, with D unclear. Trimming took 5 bases from V and 0 from J, leaving 13 bases between them. The CDR3 is made up of 15 amino acids.

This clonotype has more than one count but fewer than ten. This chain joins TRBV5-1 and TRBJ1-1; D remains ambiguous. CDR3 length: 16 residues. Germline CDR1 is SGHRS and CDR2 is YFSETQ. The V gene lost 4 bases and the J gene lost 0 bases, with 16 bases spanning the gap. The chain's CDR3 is CASSQNKGGMNTEAFF. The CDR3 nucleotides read TGCGCCAGCAGCCAAAATAAGGGTGGGATGAACACTGAAGCTTTCTTT.

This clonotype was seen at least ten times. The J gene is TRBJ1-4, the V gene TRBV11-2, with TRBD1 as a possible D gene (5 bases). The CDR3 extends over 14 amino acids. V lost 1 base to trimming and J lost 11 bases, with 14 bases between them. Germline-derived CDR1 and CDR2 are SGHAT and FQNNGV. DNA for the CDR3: TGTGCCAGCAGCTTAGGAGGGACCTCTGACAAACTGTTTTTT. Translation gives CASSLGGTSDKLFF.

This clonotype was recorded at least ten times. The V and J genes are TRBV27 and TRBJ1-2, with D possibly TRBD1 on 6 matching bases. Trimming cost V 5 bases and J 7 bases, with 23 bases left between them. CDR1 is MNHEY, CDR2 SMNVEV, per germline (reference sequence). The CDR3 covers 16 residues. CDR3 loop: CASSPYQGIGLSGYTF. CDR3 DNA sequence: TGTGCCAGCAGTCCTTACCAGGGGATAGGGCTGAGTGGCTACACCTTC.

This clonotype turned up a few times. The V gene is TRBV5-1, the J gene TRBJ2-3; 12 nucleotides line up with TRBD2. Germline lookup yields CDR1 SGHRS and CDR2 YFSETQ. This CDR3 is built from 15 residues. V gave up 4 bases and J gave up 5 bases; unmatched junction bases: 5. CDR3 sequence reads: CASSPGLAGRDTQYF. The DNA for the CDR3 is TGCGCCAGCAGCCCTGGACTAGCGGGACGAGATACGCAGTATTTT. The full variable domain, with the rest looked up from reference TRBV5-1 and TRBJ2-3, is KAGVTQTPRYLIKTRGQQVTLSCSPISGHRSVSWYQQTPGQGLQFLFEYFSETQRNKGNFPGRFSGRQFSNSRSEMNVSTLELGDSALYLCASSPGLAGRDTQYFGPGTRLTVL.

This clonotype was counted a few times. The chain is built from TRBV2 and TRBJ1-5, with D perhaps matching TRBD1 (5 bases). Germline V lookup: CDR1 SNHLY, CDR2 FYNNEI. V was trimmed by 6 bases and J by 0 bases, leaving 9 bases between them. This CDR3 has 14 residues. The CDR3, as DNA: TGTGCCAGCAGCCAGGGCTATAGCAATCAGCCCCAGCATTTT. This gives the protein CASSQGYSNQPQHF.

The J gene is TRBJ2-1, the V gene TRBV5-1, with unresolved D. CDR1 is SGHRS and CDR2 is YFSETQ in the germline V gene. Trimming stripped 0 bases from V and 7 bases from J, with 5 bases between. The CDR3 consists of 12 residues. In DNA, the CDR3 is TGCGCCAGCAGCTTGGTATTTAATGAGCAGTTCTTC. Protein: CASSLVFNEQFF.

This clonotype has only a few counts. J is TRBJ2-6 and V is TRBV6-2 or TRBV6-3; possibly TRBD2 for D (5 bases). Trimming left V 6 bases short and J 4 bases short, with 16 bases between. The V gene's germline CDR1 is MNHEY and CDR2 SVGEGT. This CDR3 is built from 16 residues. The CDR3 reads CASRPGGRSGANVLTF. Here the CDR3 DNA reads TGTGCCAGCAGGCCCGGAGGCAGGTCCGGGGCCAACGTCCTGACTTTC.

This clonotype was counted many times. CDR3 nucleotide sequence: TGTGCCAGCAGCCCCAAGGGAGGGGGTAATGAAAAACTGTTTTTT. Translation: CASSPKGGGNEKLFF. This sequence joins TRBV7-2 and TRBJ1-4; tentatively, D is TRBD1 (6 bases). This CDR3 spans 15 amino acids. V gave up 5 bases and J gave up 4 bases, with 14 bases separating them. Germline CDR1 reads SGHTA; CDR2 reads FQGNSA. Combining the CDR3 with reference TRBV7-2 and TRBJ1-4 gives the whole variable domain GAGVSQSPSNKVTEKGKDVELRCDPISGHTALYWYRQSLGQGLEFLIYFQGNSAPDKSGLPSDRFSAERTGGSVSTLTIQRTQQEDSAVYLCASSPKGGGNEKLFFGSGTQLSVL.

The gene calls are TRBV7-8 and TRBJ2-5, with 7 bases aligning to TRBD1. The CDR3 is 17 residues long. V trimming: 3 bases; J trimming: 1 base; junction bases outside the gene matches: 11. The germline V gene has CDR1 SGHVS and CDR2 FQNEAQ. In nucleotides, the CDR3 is TGTGCCAGCAGCTTGAACCCGACAGGGATCGTCCAAGAGACCCAGTACTTC. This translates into CASSLNPTGIVQETQYF.

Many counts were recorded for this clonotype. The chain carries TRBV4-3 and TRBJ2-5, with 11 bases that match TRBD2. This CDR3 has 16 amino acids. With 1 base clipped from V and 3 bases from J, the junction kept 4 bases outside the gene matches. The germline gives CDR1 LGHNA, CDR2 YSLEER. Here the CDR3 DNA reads TGCGCCAGCAGCCAAGGGTGGGGACTAGCGGAAGAGACCCAGTACTTC. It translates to CASSQGWGLAEETQYF.

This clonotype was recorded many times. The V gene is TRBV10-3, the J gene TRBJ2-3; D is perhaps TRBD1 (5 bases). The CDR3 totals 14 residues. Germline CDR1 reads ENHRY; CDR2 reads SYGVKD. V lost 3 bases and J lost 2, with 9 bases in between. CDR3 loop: CAISEGAATDTQYF. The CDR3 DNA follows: TGTGCCATCAGTGAAGGGGCCGCCACAGATACGCAGTATTTT.

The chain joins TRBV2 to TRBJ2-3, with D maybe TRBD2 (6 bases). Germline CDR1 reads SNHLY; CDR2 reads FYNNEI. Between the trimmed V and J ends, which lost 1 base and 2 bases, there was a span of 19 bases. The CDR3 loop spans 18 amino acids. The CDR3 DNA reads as TGTGCCAGCAGTGAAGGATGGGCAGGGAGGTCGAACACAGATACGCAGTATTTT. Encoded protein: CASSEGWAGRSNTDTQYF.

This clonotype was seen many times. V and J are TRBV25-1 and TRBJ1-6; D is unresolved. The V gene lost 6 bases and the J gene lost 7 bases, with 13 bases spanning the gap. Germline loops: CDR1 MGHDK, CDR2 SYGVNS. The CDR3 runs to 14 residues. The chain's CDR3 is CASSDRVSNSPLHF. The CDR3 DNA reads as TGTGCCAGCAGCGACCGGGTATCCAATTCACCCCTCCACTTT.

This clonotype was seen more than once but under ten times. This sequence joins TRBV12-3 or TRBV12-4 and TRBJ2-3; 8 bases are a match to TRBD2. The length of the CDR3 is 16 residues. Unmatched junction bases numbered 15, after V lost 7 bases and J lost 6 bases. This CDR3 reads CASTPLSTSGTDTQYF. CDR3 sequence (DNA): TGTGCCAGCACCCCACTGAGTACTAGCGGAACGGATACGCAGTATTTT.

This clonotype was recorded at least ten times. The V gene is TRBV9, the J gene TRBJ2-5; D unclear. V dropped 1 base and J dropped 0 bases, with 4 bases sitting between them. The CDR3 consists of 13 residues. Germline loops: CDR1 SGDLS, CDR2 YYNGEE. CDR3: CASSVRNQETQYF. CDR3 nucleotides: TGTGCCAGCAGCGTACGAAACCAAGAGACCCAGTACTTC.

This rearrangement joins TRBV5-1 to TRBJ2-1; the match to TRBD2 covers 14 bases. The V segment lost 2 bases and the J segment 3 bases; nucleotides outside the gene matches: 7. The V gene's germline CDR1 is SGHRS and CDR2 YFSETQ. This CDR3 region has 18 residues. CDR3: CASSFELGTSGSYNEQFF. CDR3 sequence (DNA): TGCGCCAGCAGCTTTGAACTAGGGACTAGCGGGAGCTACAATGAGCAGTTCTTC. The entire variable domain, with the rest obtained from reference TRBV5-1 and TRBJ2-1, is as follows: KAGVTQTPRYLIKTRGQQVTLSCSPISGHRSVSWYQQTPGQGLQFLFEYFSETQRNKGNFPGRFSGRQFSNSRSEMNVSTLELGDSALYLCASSFELGTSGSYNEQFFGPGTRLTVL.

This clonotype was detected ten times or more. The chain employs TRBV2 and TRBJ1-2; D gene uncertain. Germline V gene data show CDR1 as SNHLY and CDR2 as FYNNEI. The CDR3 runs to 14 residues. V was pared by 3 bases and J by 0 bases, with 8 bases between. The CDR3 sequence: CASSDMDPNYGYTF. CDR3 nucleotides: TGTGCCAGCAGTGATATGGATCCTAACTATGGCTACACCTTC.

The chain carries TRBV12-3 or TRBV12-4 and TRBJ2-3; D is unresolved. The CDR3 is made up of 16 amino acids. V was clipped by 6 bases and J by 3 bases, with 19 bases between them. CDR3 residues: CASSRARIAGTDTQYF. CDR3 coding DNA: TGTGCCAGCAGCCGGGCGAGGATAGCTGGGACAGATACGCAGTATTTT.

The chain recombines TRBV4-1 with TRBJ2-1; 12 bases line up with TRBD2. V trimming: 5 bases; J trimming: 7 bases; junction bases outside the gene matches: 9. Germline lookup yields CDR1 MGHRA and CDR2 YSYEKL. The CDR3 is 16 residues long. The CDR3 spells CASSVPGLAGLNEQFF. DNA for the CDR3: TGCGCCAGCAGCGTACCGGGACTAGCGGGCCTAAATGAGCAGTTCTTC.

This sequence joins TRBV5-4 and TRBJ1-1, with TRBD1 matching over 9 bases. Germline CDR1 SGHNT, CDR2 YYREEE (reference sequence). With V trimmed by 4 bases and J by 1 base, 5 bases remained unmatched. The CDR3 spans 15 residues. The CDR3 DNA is TGTGCCAGCAGCCAGGGGGACAGGGCGAACACTGAAGCTTTCTTT. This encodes CASSQGDRANTEAFF.

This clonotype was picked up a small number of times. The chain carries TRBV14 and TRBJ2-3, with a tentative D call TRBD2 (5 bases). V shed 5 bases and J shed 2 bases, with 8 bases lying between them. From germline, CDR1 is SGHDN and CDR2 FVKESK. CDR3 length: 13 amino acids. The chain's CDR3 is CASSRGLTDTQYF. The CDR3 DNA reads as TGTGCCAGCAGCAGAGGGCTCACAGATACGCAGTATTTT.

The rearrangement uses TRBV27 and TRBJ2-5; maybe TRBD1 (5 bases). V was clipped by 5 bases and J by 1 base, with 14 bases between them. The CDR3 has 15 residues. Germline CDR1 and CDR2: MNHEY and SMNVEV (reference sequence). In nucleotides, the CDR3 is TGTGCCAGCAGTCCGAGCAGGGTCACCCAAGAGACCCAGTACTTC. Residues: CASSPSRVTQETQYF.

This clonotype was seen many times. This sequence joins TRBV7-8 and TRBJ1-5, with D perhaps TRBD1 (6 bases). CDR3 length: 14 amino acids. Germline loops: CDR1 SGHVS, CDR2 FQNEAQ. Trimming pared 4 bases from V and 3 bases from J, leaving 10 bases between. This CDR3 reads CASSSRDNNQPQHF. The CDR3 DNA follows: TGTGCCAGCAGCTCCCGGGACAACAATCAGCCCCAGCATTTT.